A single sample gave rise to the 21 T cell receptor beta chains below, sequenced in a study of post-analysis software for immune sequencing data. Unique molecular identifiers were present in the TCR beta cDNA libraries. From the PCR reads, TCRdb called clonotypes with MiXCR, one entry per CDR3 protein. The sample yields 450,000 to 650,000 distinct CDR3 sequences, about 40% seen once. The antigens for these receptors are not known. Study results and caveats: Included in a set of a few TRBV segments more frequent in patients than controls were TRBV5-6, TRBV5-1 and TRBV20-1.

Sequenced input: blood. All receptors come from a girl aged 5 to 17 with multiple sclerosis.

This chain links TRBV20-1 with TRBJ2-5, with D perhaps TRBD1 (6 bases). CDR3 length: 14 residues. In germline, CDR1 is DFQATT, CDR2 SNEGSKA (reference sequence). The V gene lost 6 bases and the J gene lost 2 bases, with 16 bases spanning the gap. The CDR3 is CSAPTGQIQETQYF. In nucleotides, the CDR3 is TGCAGTGCCCCGACCGGACAGATTCAAGAGACCCAGTACTTC.

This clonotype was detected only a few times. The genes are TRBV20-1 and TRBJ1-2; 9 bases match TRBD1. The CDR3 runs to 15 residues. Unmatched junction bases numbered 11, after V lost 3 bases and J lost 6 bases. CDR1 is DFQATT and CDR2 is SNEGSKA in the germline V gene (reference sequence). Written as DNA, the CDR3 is TGCAGTGCTAGCCCAAATTACAGGGGGCGAGATGGCTACACCTTC. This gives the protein CSASPNYRGRDGYTF.

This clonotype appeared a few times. The CDR3 loop is CASSLNRGYSNQPQHF. The DNA for the CDR3 is TGTGCCAGCAGCTTAAACAGGGGGTATAGCAATCAGCCCCAGCATTTT. The V gene is TRBV7-8, the J gene TRBJ1-5; 8 nucleotides align to TRBD1. V shed 2 bases and J 0 bases; nucleotides not matched to a gene: 3. This CDR3 spans 16 amino acids. Germline values: CDR1 SGHVS, CDR2 FQNEAQ. Using reference TRBV7-8 and TRBJ1-5 for the parts outside the CDR3, the full variable domain is GAGVSQSPRYKVAKRGQDVALRCDPISGHVSLFWYQQALGQGPEFLTYFQNEAQLDKSGLPSDRFFAERPEGSVSTLKIQRTQQEDSAVYLCASSLNRGYSNQPQHFGDGTRLSIL.

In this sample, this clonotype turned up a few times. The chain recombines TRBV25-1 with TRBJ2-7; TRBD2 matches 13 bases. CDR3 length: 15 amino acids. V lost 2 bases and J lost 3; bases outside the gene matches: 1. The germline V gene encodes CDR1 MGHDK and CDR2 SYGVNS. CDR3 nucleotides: TGTGCCAGCAGTGAACGGACTAGCGGGAGCTACGAGCAGTACTTC. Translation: CASSERTSGSYEQYF.

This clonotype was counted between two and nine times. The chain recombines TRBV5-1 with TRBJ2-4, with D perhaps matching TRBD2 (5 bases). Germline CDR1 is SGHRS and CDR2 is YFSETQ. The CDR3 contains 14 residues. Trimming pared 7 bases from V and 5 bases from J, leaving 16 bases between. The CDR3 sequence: CASSLEVGENIQYF. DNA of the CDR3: TGCGCCAGCTCCTTGGAGGTAGGAGAAAACATTCAGTACTTC.

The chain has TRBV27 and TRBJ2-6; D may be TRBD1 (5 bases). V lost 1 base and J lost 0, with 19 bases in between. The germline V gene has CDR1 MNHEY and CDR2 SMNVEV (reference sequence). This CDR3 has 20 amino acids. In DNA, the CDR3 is TGTGCCAGCAGTTTATTCCAGGGCCCAACATACTTCTCTGGGGCCAACGTCCTGACTTTC. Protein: CASSLFQGPTYFSGANVLTF.

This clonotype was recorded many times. CDR3 sequence (DNA): TGCAGCGTCGCTACAGGGGGAGAGACCCAGTACTTC. It translates to CSVATGGETQYF. J is TRBJ2-5 and V is TRBV29-1; 8 bases agree with TRBD1. After removal of 6 bases from V and 4 bases from J, the junction contained 4 bases not matched to a gene. From germline, CDR1 is SQVTM and CDR2 ANQGSEA. The CDR3 is made up of 12 amino acids.

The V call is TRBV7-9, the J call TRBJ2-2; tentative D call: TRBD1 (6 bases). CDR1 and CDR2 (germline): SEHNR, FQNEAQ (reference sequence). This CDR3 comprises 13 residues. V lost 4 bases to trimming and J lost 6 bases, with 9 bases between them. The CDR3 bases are TGTGCCAGCAGCTCGACAGGCTCCGGGGAGCTGTTTTTT. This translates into CASSSTGSGELFF.

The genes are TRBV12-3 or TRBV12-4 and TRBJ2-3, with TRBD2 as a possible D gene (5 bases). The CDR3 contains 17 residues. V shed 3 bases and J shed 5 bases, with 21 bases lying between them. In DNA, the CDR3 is TGTGCCAGCAGTTTTAGGCCTCAGCTAGCAATTGTAGATACGCAGTATTTT. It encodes CASSFRPQLAIVDTQYF.

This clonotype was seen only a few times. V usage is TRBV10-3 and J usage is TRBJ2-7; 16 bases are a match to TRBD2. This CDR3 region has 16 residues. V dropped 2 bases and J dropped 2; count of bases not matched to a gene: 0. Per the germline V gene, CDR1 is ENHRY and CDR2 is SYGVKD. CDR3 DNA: TGTGCCATCAGTGAGGGGACTAGCGGGGGGGCCTACGAGCAGTACTTC. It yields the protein CAISEGTSGGAYEQYF.

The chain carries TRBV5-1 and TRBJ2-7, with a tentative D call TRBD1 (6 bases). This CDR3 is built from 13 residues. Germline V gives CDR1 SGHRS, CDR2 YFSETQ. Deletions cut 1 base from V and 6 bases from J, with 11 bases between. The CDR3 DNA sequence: TGCGCCAGCAGCTTGAGTGCAGGGGTCGAGCAGTACTTC. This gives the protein CASSLSAGVEQYF.

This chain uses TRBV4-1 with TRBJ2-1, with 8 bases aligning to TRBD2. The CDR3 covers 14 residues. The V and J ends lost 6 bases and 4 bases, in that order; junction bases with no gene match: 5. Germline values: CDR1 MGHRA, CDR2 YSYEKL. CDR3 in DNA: TGCGCCAGCAGGCGGCTAGCGGGTTACAATGAGCAGTTCTTC. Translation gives CASRRLAGYNEQFF.

The CDR3 sequence: CASTGGTEAFF. In DNA form, the CDR3 reads TGTGCCAGCACGGGGGGCACTGAAGCTTTCTTT. The chain employs TRBV6-5 and TRBJ1-1, with D perhaps matching TRBD1 (5 bases). This CDR3 spans 11 amino acids. V lost 7 bases and J 4 bases, leaving 7 bases between the germline ends. The V gene's germline CDR1 is MNHEY and CDR2 SVGAGI.

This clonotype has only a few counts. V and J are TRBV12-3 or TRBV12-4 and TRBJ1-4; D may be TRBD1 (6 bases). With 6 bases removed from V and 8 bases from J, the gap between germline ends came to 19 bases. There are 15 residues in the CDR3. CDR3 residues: CASRAGDPSWEKLFF. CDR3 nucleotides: TGTGCCAGCAGGGCAGGGGACCCCAGCTGGGAAAAACTGTTTTTT.

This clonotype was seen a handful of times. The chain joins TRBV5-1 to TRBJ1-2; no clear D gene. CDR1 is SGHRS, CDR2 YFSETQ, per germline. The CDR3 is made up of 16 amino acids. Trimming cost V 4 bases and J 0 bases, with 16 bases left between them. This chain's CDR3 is CASSPTFSRANYGYTF. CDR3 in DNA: TGCGCCAGCAGCCCTACGTTTAGTCGGGCTAACTATGGCTACACCTTC.

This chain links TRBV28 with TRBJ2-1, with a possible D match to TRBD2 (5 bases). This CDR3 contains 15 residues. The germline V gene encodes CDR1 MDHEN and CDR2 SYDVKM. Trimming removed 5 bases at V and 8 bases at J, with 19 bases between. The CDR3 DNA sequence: TGTGCCAGCAGTCCCACGGGGTGGGGTTCCGATGAGCAGTTCTTC. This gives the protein CASSPTGWGSDEQFF.

CDR3 in amino acids: CASSLMDFGADIQYF. In nucleotides, the CDR3 is TGTGCCAGCAGTTTAATGGACTTTGGGGCAGACATTCAGTACTTC. The rearrangement joins TRBV12-3 or TRBV12-4 to TRBJ2-4; D is tentatively TRBD1 or TRBD2 (5 bases each). V lost 2 bases and J 8 bases, leaving 16 bases between the germline ends. The length of the CDR3 is 15 residues.

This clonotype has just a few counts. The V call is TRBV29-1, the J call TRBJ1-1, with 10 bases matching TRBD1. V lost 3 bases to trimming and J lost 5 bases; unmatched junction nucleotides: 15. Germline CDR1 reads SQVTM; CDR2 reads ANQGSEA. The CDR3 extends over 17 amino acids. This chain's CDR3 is CSVDPTLPEDRGTEAFF. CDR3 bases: TGCAGCGTTGACCCCACGCTCCCAGAGGACAGGGGGACTGAAGCTTTCTTT.

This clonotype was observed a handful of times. CDR3 region: CASSPPGTGELFF. The CDR3 region has the DNA TGTGCCAGCAGTCCCCCCGGCACCGGGGAGCTGTTTTTT. V and J are TRBV27 and TRBJ2-2; D gene ambiguous. V was shortened by 5 bases and J by 4 bases, with 8 bases between the two germline ends. Germline-derived CDR1 and CDR2 are MNHEY and SMNVEV (reference sequence). This CDR3 contains 13 residues.

CDR3 sequence reads: CASSYDSANYGYTF. The CDR3 DNA is TGTGCCAGCAGTTACGACTCAGCTAACTATGGCTACACCTTC. The gene calls are TRBV6-5 and TRBJ1-2; D unresolved. Trimming pared 2 bases from V and 0 bases from J, leaving 7 bases between. The CDR3 sequence is 14 residues long. The germline V gene encodes CDR1 MNHEY and CDR2 SVGAGI.

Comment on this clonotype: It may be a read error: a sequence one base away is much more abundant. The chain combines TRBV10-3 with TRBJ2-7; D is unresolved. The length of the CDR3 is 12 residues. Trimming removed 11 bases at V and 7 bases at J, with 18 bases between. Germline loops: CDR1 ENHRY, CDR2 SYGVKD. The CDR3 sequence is CAPGAASREQYF. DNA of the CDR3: TGTGCCCCCGGAGCAGCCTCTAGAGAGCAGTACTTC.